Given below is one T cell receptor beta chain in context. Its antigen is undetermined. Clones were read by immunoSEQ multiplex PCR, and TCRdb kept only the in-frame ones, dropping some. The data contain 100,000 to 120,000 clones, 92% of them seen just once; the ten biggest clones take up more than 2%. This sample was taken from a study of T cell responses to AZD1222 COVID-19 vaccine. Study results and caveats: Spike-wide coverage was observed for vaccine-associated CD4 TCRs, with dominant responses at 160-218 and 743-854. All repertoire sampling was performed exclusively after the peak T cell response.

There are 16 residues in the CDR3. This chain connects TRBV21-1 to TRBJ2-5. TRBV21-1 is described as a pseudogene. The material sequenced was peripheral blood, taken 28 days after the second AZD1222 dose. This TCR was recovered from an adult who received the AZD1222 COVID-19 vaccine. The CDR3 here is CASSKEQTANQETQYF. The CDR3 coding sequence is TGTGCCAGCAGCAAAGAGCAGACCGCCAACCAAGAGACCCAGTACTTC.